This T cell receptor beta chain was captured by sequencing in a study of blood T cell repertoires in COVID-19. The germline V gene has CDR1 LNHDA and CDR2 SQIVND (reference sequence). V was cut by 6 bases and J by 0 bases, with 13 bases left in between. This CDR3 is built from 15 residues. The repertoire was sequenced with immunoSEQ multiplex PCR; TCRdb's copy has only in-frame clones and lacks some. The top ten hold 2.5% to 3.5% of the sample, which has some 250,000 clones, around 87% seen once. Material: peripheral blood. The gene calls are TRBV19 and TRBJ2-3; weak D call: TRBD1 (6 bases). The clonotype was recovered from a woman in her thirties who had recovered from COVID-19. In DNA form, the CDR3 reads TGTGCCAGTAGCGCAACAGGGTCGAGCACAGATACGCAGTATTTT. Amino acid sequence: CASSATGSSTDTQYF. Combining the CDR3 with reference TRBV19 and TRBJ2-3 gives the whole variable domain DGGITQSPKYLFRKEGQNVTLSCEQNLNHDAMYWYRQDPGQGLRLIYYSQIVNDFQKGDIAEGYSVSREKKESFPLTVTSAQKNPTAFYLCASSATGSSTDTQYFGPGTRLTVL.